A single sample gave rise to the 14 T cell receptor beta chains below, sequenced in a study of shared clonotypes between healthy human individuals. Using immunoSEQ multiplex PCR, the repertoire was profiled, and TCRdb retains in-frame clones only, with some absent. In the table there are about 2,500,000 clones, around 94% of which are singletons. The source material was naive CD4+ T cells sorted from blood. As for subset: CD45RA+ positively selected. These receptors originate from a young man in good health.

This chain uses TRBV6-1 with TRBJ1-1; 8 nucleotides agree with TRBD1. The V gene's germline CDR1 is MNHNS and CDR2 SASEGT. Unmatched junction bases numbered 8, after V lost 2 bases and J lost 0 bases. This CDR3 has 17 amino acids. DNA for the CDR3: TGTGCCAGCAGTGAACTCACAGGGGGTGTTATGAACACTGAAGCTTTCTTT. Translation gives CASSELTGGVMNTEAFF.

This clone occurred once. The gene calls are TRBV5-4 and TRBJ2-1; 12 nucleotides align to TRBD2. The CDR3 totals 15 residues. Germline CDR1 and CDR2: SGHNT and YYREEE (reference sequence). Trimming cost V 0 bases and J 7 bases; bases outside gene matches: 2. The CDR3 sequence is CASSLATSGRNEQFF. In nucleotides, the CDR3 is TGTGCCAGCAGCTTGGCCACTAGCGGGAGGAATGAGCAGTTCTTC.

The CDR3 DNA sequence: TGTGCCAGCAGTGGGACCCAGGGGGCCCTCTATGGCTACACCTTC. Amino acid sequence: CASSGTQGALYGYTF. The gene calls are TRBV7-6 and TRBJ1-2; TRBD1 agrees at 8 bases. The CDR3 sequence is 15 residues long. Germline CDR1 SGHVS, CDR2 FNYEAQ. Trimming cost V 6 bases and J 4 bases; bases outside gene matches: 10.

This chain connects TRBV5-6 to TRBJ2-5; 9 bases agree with TRBD2. Trimming at V came to 1 base and at J to 5 bases, leaving 6 bases not matched to a gene. The CDR3 sequence is 15 residues long. Germline CDR1 reads SGHDT; CDR2 reads YYEEEE. CDR3 in DNA: TGTGCCAGCAGCTTGCCTGGGACTAGCATGGAGACCCAGTACTTC. Its protein is CASSLPGTSMETQYF.

This clone was picked up one time. The chain is built from TRBV5-1 and TRBJ2-3, with 10 bases fitting TRBD2. Germline V gene data show CDR1 as SGHRS and CDR2 as YFSETQ. V lost 4 bases to trimming and J lost 3 bases; unmatched junction nucleotides: 8. The CDR3 extends over 16 amino acids. CDR3 in DNA: TGCGCCAGCAGCGGGCGAGCGGGAGGGAATACAGATACGCAGTATTTT. This codes for CASSGRAGGNTDTQYF. Full variable domain (outside the CDR3, taken from reference TRBV5-1 and TRBJ2-3): KAGVTQTPRYLIKTRGQQVTLSCSPISGHRSVSWYQQTPGQGLQFLFEYFSETQRNKGNFPGRFSGRQFSNSRSEMNVSTLELGDSALYLCASSGRAGGNTDTQYFGPGTRLTVL.

V usage is TRBV10-3 and J usage is TRBJ2-1; no firm D call. V was cut by 2 bases and J by 2 bases, with 16 bases left in between. The CDR3 covers 17 residues. The germline V gene has CDR1 ENHRY and CDR2 SYGVKD. The chain's CDR3 is CAISESVGSSAYNEQFF. CDR3 sequence (DNA): TGTGCCATCAGTGAGAGTGTTGGGTCCTCGGCCTACAATGAGCAGTTCTTC.

The CDR3 loop is CASSDLGGGYSPLHF. In nucleotides, the CDR3 is TGTGCCAGCAGTGACCTGGGAGGGGGATATTCACCCCTCCACTTT. The chain couples TRBV25-1 to TRBJ1-6; perhaps TRBD1 as D (6 bases). The CDR3 is 15 amino acids. Germline CDR1 and CDR2: MGHDK and SYGVNS. Trimming removed 3 bases at V and 8 bases at J, with 14 bases between.

The chain uses TRBV11-1 and TRBJ2-3; tentative D call: TRBD1 (6 bases). The CDR3 extends over 15 amino acids. V shed 8 bases and J shed 0 bases, with 15 bases lying between them. CDR1 SGHAT and CDR2 FQDESV come from the germline V gene (reference sequence). The CDR3 reads CASLRQAPSTDTQYF. The DNA of the CDR3 is TGTGCCAGCCTACGACAGGCACCCAGCACAGATACGCAGTATTTT.

This rearrangement joins TRBV6-5 to TRBJ2-7; possibly TRBD1 for D (6 bases). This CDR3 has 13 residues. V shed 5 bases and J shed 9 bases, with 17 bases lying between them. Looked up from germline, CDR1 is MNHEY and CDR2 is SVGAGI. The CDR3 coding sequence is TGTGCCAGCAGTCCTGGGACACCAGAGGTGCAGTACTTC. Protein product: CASSPGTPEVQYF.

V gene TRBV28 combines with J gene TRBJ2-3; TRBD2 aligns across 10 bases. Germline-derived CDR1 and CDR2 are MDHEN and SYDVKM. Unmatched junction bases numbered 9, after V lost 3 bases and J lost 0 bases. CDR3 length: 18 amino acids. CDR3 protein: CASSFWASGGLSTDTQYF. The CDR3 DNA follows: TGTGCCAGCAGTTTTTGGGCTAGCGGGGGACTCAGCACAGATACGCAGTATTTT.

The CDR3 protein is CASSLGQGNIYEQYF. For the CDR3, the DNA is TGTGCCAGCAGCTTGGGACAGGGGAATATCTACGAGCAGTACTTC. The chain is built from TRBV7-9 and TRBJ2-7, with 10 bases that match TRBD1. CDR3 length: 15 residues. Per germline, CDR1 SEHNR and CDR2 FQNEAQ (reference sequence). The V gene end was trimmed by 3 bases and the J gene end by 3 bases; junction bases not matched to a gene: 5.

The chain recombines TRBV5-4 with TRBJ1-1; 8 bases are shared with TRBD1. Germline CDR1 is SGHNT and CDR2 is YYREEE (reference sequence). J was trimmed by 4 bases and V by 5 bases; bases with no gene match: 4. CDR3 length equals 13 residues. DNA of the CDR3: TGTGCCAGCAGTTCCACAGGGGGCACTGAAGCTTTCTTT. Translated, it gives CASSSTGGTEAFF.

The DNA of the CDR3 is TGTGCCAGCAGTTACGGGACAGGGTTCTATGGCTACACCTTC. This codes for CASSYGTGFYGYTF. The V and J genes are TRBV6-5 and TRBJ1-2, with 9 bases aligning to TRBD1. The CDR3 sequence is 14 residues long. Germline V CDR1 and CDR2: MNHEY, SVGAGI. The V gene end was trimmed by 2 bases and the J gene end by 4 bases; junction bases not matched to a gene: 2.

The CDR3 here is CASRPASGAQETQYF. DNA of the CDR3: TGTGCCAGTAGGCCGGCTAGCGGGGCCCAAGAGACCCAGTACTTC. The chain has TRBV19 and TRBJ2-5, with 9 bases aligning to TRBD2. CDR3 length equals 15 residues. Germline loops: CDR1 LNHDA, CDR2 SQIVND (reference sequence). The V and J ends lost 6 bases and 1 base, in that order; junction bases with no gene match: 6.